The 5 T cell receptor beta chains below were found in one sample sequenced in a study of blood T cell repertoires in COVID-19. Sequenced by immunoSEQ multiplex PCR; TCRdb stores in-frame clones only, minus some. This table holds 90,000 or so clones, around 90% found once. Sequencing was done on a sample of peripheral blood. These receptors were taken from a man of 80 years or more with acute or convalescent COVID-19.

The V and J genes are TRBV19 and TRBJ1-2; TRBD1 agrees at 9 bases. The trim removed 6 bases at V and 0 bases at J, leaving 5 bases unmatched. CDR3 length: 15 amino acids. Germline assignment: CDR1 LNHDA and CDR2 SQIVND (reference sequence). The CDR3: CASRGDREANYGYTF. DNA for the CDR3: TGTGCCAGTAGGGGGGACAGGGAAGCTAACTATGGCTACACCTTC.

With respect to this clone: At one end the junction does not follow the germline gene, possibly because of a read error. The chain couples TRBV18 to TRBJ1-2, with D tentatively TRBD1 (5 bases). This CDR3 contains 16 residues. The germline CDR1 and CDR2 sequences are KGHSH and LQKENI. The CDR3 region is CASSPPPQGGGYGYTF. In DNA form, the CDR3 reads TGTGCCAGCTCGCCACCCCCCCAGGGTGGTGGCTATGGCTACACCTTC.

The genes are TRBV7-9 and TRBJ1-2; 9 bases align to TRBD1. CDR3 length: 12 residues. Germline V gives CDR1 SEHNR, CDR2 FQNEAQ (reference sequence). Trimming removed 5 bases from V and 14 bases from J; junction bases left unmatched: 9. The CDR3 loop is CASSRDRDFLTF. CDR3 sequence (DNA): TGTGCCAGCAGCCGGGACAGGGATTTTTTAACCTTC.

The rearrangement links TRBV11-2 to TRBJ2-1; 7 bases agree with TRBD1. The CDR3 length is 14 residues. V shed 5 bases, J shed 4 bases, and the junction held 5 bases outside the gene matches. Germline values: CDR1 SGHAT, CDR2 FQNNGV. CDR3 residues: CASSTGTAYNEQFF. CDR3 DNA sequence: TGTGCCAGCAGCACCGGGACAGCTTACAATGAGCAGTTCTTC.

V and J are TRBV7-6 and TRBJ1-4; TRBD1 is a possible D gene (6 bases). CDR3 length: 15 residues. Trimming removed 3 bases from V and 7 bases from J, with 15 bases in between. Germline-derived CDR1 and CDR2 are SGHVS and FNYEAQ. The CDR3 DNA reads TGTGCCAGCAGCTTGGGTCAGGGGCCGGGTGAAAAACTGTTTTTT. Its translation: CASSLGQGPGEKLFF.